One sample yielded the 25 T cell receptor beta chains listed below, sequenced in a study of shared clonotypes between healthy human individuals. Data came from immunoSEQ multiplex PCR; TCRdb stores just in-frame clones and leaves some out. The data show over 2 million clones, with roughly 94% seen just once and about 0.13% held by the top ten. Input material: naive CD4+ T cells sorted from blood. As for subset: CD45RA+ positively selected. The receptors come from a man between 18 and 29 years old in good health.

The rearrangement uses TRBV6-6 and TRBJ1-1; possibly TRBD1 for D (6 bases). The V gene's germline CDR1 is MNHNY and CDR2 SVGAGI (reference sequence). The CDR3 sequence is 15 residues long. V lost 4 bases and J lost 7, with 19 bases in between. CDR3 residues: CASSSQLGTIGEAFF. The CDR3 DNA reads as TGTGCCAGCAGTTCCCAATTAGGGACAATAGGTGAAGCTTTCTTT.

V gene TRBV6-5 combines with J gene TRBJ1-3, with D possibly matching TRBD1 (5 bases). The CDR3 runs 16 residues. In germline, CDR1 is MNHEY, CDR2 SVGAGI. The V end was cut by 0 bases, the J end by 2 bases, with 11 bases between. In DNA, the CDR3 is TGTGCCAGCAGTTACTCGAGACAGAACCCTGGAAACACCATATATTTT. This encodes CASSYSRQNPGNTIYF.

The chain employs TRBV25-1 and TRBJ1-1; 8 bases align to TRBD1. The V gene end was trimmed by 6 bases and the J gene end by 4 bases; junction bases not matched to a gene: 4. This CDR3 spans 13 amino acids. Germline V lookup: CDR1 MGHDK, CDR2 SYGVNS. Here the CDR3 reads CASRLDRVTEAFF. Written as DNA, the CDR3 is TGTGCCAGCAGGCTGGACAGGGTCACTGAAGCTTTCTTT.

V is TRBV5-1 and J is TRBJ2-5; 11 nucleotides align to TRBD1. CDR3 size: 15 residues. J gave up 5 bases and V 4 bases, and 7 bases lay outside the gene matches. The germline V gene encodes CDR1 SGHRS and CDR2 YFSETQ. Here the CDR3 reads CASSAGDRGVETQYF. For the CDR3, the DNA is TGCGCCAGCAGCGCAGGGGACAGGGGGGTGGAGACCCAGTACTTC. Using reference TRBV5-1 and TRBJ2-5 for the parts outside the CDR3, the full variable domain is KAGVTQTPRYLIKTRGQQVTLSCSPISGHRSVSWYQQTPGQGLQFLFEYFSETQRNKGNFPGRFSGRQFSNSRSEMNVSTLELGDSALYLCASSAGDRGVETQYFGPGTRLLVL.

A word on this clone: Other DNA variants within this sample encode the same CDR3. The V call is TRBV30, the J call TRBJ1-3, with 8 positions matching TRBD1. The V and J ends lost 0 bases and 1 base, in that order; junction bases with no gene match: 2. Germline V CDR1 and CDR2: GTSNPN, SVGIG (reference sequence). The CDR3 loop spans 15 amino acids. The CDR3 region is CAWSVTGGSGNTIYF. As DNA, the CDR3 is TGTGCCTGGAGTGTAACAGGGGGATCTGGAAACACCATATATTTT.

This chain links TRBV9 with TRBJ1-5, with D possibly being TRBD1 (5 bases). Trimming cost V 5 bases and J 3 bases, with 12 bases left between them. The germline gives CDR1 SGDLS, CDR2 YYNGEE. The CDR3 has 14 amino acids. CDR3 residues: CASRSRDFNQPQHF. The CDR3 DNA follows: TGTGCCAGCAGAAGCAGGGATTTCAATCAGCCCCAGCATTTT.

This clone appeared once. Other DNA sequences in this sample translate to the same CDR3. The genes are TRBV4-1 and TRBJ1-2; 9 positions match TRBD1. CDR1 and CDR2 from the germline V gene are MGHRA and YSYEKL. CDR3 size: 14 residues. V dropped 4 bases and J dropped 1; count of bases not matched to a gene: 1. CDR3 residues: CASSPGQGNYGYTF. The CDR3 nucleotides read TGCGCCAGCAGCCCGGGACAGGGTAACTATGGCTACACCTTC.

The rearrangement links TRBV7-2 to TRBJ1-5; the D is unclear. The germline V and J ends were trimmed by 0 bases and 0 bases, with 6 bases remaining between them. The CDR3 totals 15 residues. The germline V gene has CDR1 SGHTA and CDR2 FQGNSA. CDR3 residues: CASSLAGYSNQPQHF. For the CDR3, the DNA is TGTGCCAGCAGCTTAGCGGGTTATAGCAATCAGCCCCAGCATTTT.

This chain joins TRBV19 and TRBJ2-7; tentative D call: TRBD2 (5 bases). From germline, CDR1 is LNHDA and CDR2 SQIVND (reference sequence). Trimming stripped 3 bases from V and 1 base from J, with 10 bases between. This CDR3 comprises 14 residues. The CDR3 DNA reads TGTGCCAGTAGTATTAAAAGGGAGTCCTACGAGCAGTACTTC. It yields the protein CASSIKRESYEQYF.

The chain joins TRBV28 to TRBJ2-4, with D possibly matching TRBD1 (5 bases). This CDR3 is built from 16 residues. Trimming took off 5 bases at V and 0 bases at J, with 14 bases between the two ends. Germline V gene lookup returns CDR1 MDHEN and CDR2 SYDVKM. CDR3 DNA sequence: TGTGCCAGCAGTAAACGGACACTCTTAGCCAAAAACATTCAGTACTTC. It yields the protein CASSKRTLLAKNIQYF.

This chain connects TRBV7-2 to TRBJ2-1, with D unclear. CDR1 SGHTA and CDR2 FQGNSA come from the germline V gene. The CDR3 length is 15 residues. V dropped 1 base and J dropped 6 bases, with 13 bases sitting between them. CDR3 in amino acids: CASSLEDLGTNEQFF. The CDR3 coding sequence is TGTGCCAGCAGCTTAGAAGATCTGGGCACCAATGAGCAGTTCTTC.

CDR3 amino acids: CASSSYPSEAFF. The CDR3 bases are TGTGCCAGCAGTTCCTACCCATCCGAAGCTTTCTTT. The rearrangement uses TRBV6-9 and TRBJ1-1, with D uncertain. Trimming took off 4 bases at V and 8 bases at J, with 11 bases between the two ends. The CDR3 spans 12 residues. CDR1 and CDR2 from the germline V gene are MNHGY and SVAAGI.

The genes are TRBV6-5 and TRBJ1-4, with 8 positions matching TRBD1. Losses at the gene ends were 4 bases for V and 8 bases for J; bases not matched to a gene: 9. CDR1 is MNHEY, CDR2 SVGAGI, per germline. The CDR3 covers 15 residues. The CDR3 DNA reads TGTGCCAGCAGTTCCGCAGGGGGCCGATGGGAAAAACTGTTTTTT. Translating gives CASSSAGGRWEKLFF.

As regards this clone: Other DNA sequences in the sample encode the same CDR3. J is TRBJ1-1 and V is TRBV10-3; no reliable D call. The CDR3 covers 13 residues. Germline V gene lookup returns CDR1 ENHRY and CDR2 SYGVKD. V was clipped by 4 bases and J by 1 base, with 7 bases between them. The CDR3 coding sequence is TGTGCCATCAGTGGGGGAGAGAACACTGAAGCTTTCTTT. As protein: CAISGGENTEAFF.

V and J are TRBV7-9 and TRBJ2-3; the D gene is possibly TRBD2 (5 bases). This CDR3 region has 14 residues. V lost 5 bases, J lost 3 bases, and 12 bases lay in between. CDR1 SEHNR and CDR2 FQNEAQ come from the germline V gene (reference sequence). The CDR3 bases are TGTGCCAGCAGCCCCCCGAGGGAGACAGATACGCAGTATTTT. Translation: CASSPPRETDTQYF.

This clone showed up just once. The chain combines TRBV30 with TRBJ1-5; no reliable D call. Germline V gene data show CDR1 as GTSNPN and CDR2 as SVGIG (reference sequence). V lost 5 bases and J 4 bases, leaving 12 bases between the germline ends. The CDR3 totals 13 residues. DNA of the CDR3: TGTGCCTGGGCACAGCTAAAAAATCAGCCCCAGCATTTT. Its protein is CAWAQLKNQPQHF.

J is TRBJ1-3 and V is TRBV30; D is possibly TRBD1 (6 bases). V lost 2 bases and J 0 bases, leaving 11 bases between the germline ends. Germline V lookup: CDR1 GTSNPN, CDR2 SVGIG (reference sequence). This CDR3 contains 15 residues. CDR3 DNA: TGTGCCTGGAGTTGGGACACCCGCTCTGGAAACACCATATATTTT. Translating it yields CAWSWDTRSGNTIYF. The whole variable domain, filled in from reference TRBV30 and TRBJ1-3, reads SQTIHQWPATLVQPVGSPLSLECTVEGTSNPNLYWYRQAAGRGLQLLFYSVGIGQISSEVPQNLSASRPQDRQFILSSKKLLLSDSGFYLCAWSWDTRSGNTIYFGEGSWLTVV.

The chain carries TRBV5-1 and TRBJ2-2; TRBD2 aligns across 7 bases. Germline V gene sequence: CDR1 SGHRS, CDR2 YFSETQ. Trimming took 4 bases from V and 7 from J; bases not matched to a gene: 7. The CDR3 contains 14 residues. This CDR3 reads CASSPREGIGELFF. As DNA, the CDR3 is TGCGCCAGCAGCCCCAGGGAGGGGATCGGGGAGCTGTTTTTT.

The rearrangement joins TRBV4-2 to TRBJ2-2; 8 nucleotides agree with TRBD2. J was trimmed by 4 bases and V by 0 bases; bases with no gene match: 4. The CDR3 totals 16 residues. CDR1 and CDR2 (germline): LGHNA, YNFKEQ. The CDR3 bases are TGTGCCAGCAGCCAAGAACTAGCGGACTCCACCGGGGAGCTGTTTTTT. Translation gives CASSQELADSTGELFF.

As regards this clone: The sample holds other DNA sequences that translate to the same CDR3. The chain combines TRBV5-1 with TRBJ2-5; D unresolved. This CDR3 comprises 14 residues. V dropped 0 bases and J dropped 1 base, with 7 bases sitting between them. The germline V gene has CDR1 SGHRS and CDR2 YFSETQ. The DNA of the CDR3 is TGCGCCAGCAGCTTGGGCCCGTCCCAAGAGACCCAGTACTTC. It translates to CASSLGPSQETQYF.

The V call is TRBV18, the J call TRBJ1-1; D unclear. The germline CDR1 and CDR2 sequences are KGHSH and LQKENI. The CDR3 totals 14 residues. V was trimmed by 2 bases and J by 7 bases, leaving 14 bases between them. The CDR3 protein is CASSPWSEAYEAFF. The CDR3 DNA reads TGTGCCAGCTCACCATGGTCAGAAGCCTATGAAGCTTTCTTT.

The chain joins TRBV11-3 to TRBJ2-1, with D possibly TRBD1 on 6 matching bases. Germline lookup yields CDR1 SGHNT and CDR2 YENEEA. The CDR3 is made up of 17 amino acids. Trimming took 1 base from V and 0 from J, leaving 13 bases between them. CDR3 nucleotide sequence: TGTGCCAGCAGCTTAGCCTGGACAGAGAGCTCCTACAATGAGCAGTTCTTC. Protein sequence: CASSLAWTESSYNEQFF.

The chain joins TRBV11-2 to TRBJ1-1; no reliable D call. Germline lookup yields CDR1 SGHAT and CDR2 FQNNGV. This CDR3 spans 11 amino acids. With 2 bases removed from V and 4 bases from J, the gap between germline ends came to 2 bases. CDR3 DNA: TGTGCCAGCAGCTTATTCACTGAAGCTTTCTTT. It translates to CASSLFTEAFF.

The rearrangement uses TRBV4-3 and TRBJ1-4; 7 positions match TRBD1. Germline-derived CDR1 and CDR2 are LGHNA and YSLEER. The CDR3 is 14 amino acids. The J segment lost 4 bases and the V segment lost 4 bases, leaving 3 bases of the junction unmatched. The CDR3 is CASSPGQNNEKLFF. CDR3 in DNA: TGCGCCAGCAGCCCGGGACAGAATAATGAAAAACTGTTTTTT.

Note on this clone: In the same sample, other DNA sequences code for this CDR3. For the CDR3, the DNA is TGTGCCAGCTCACCTCCGACAGGCAATGAGCAGTTCTTC. Residues: CASSPPTGNEQFF. This sequence joins TRBV18 and TRBJ2-1; the D gene is possibly TRBD1 (6 bases). The CDR3 has 13 residues. V was clipped by 3 bases and J by 6 bases, with 9 bases between them. CDR1 is KGHSH and CDR2 is LQKENI in the germline V gene.